The 28 T cell receptor beta chains reported below all come from one sample, sequenced in a study of vaccination and CD4 T cells after COVID-19. Antigens for these TCRs are unknown. The Oncomine TCR Beta short-read assay was what sequenced the DNA obtained from cultured CD4+ T cells. Using its own MiXCR run on the PCR reads, TCRdb lists one record per CDR3 protein. The table has some 13,000 distinct CDR3 sequences, roughly 29% seen once. Stated treatment: roughly 10-day PBMC culture with coronavirus spike peptide pools or control peptides (ViraFEST assay). Sample: CD4+ T cells from blood, cultured in vitro, taken after SARS-CoV-2 vaccination. The receptor set was obtained from a human donor who had recovered from COVID-19.

This clonotype has just a few counts. The gene calls are TRBV24-1 and TRBJ2-7; D tentatively reads TRBD1 or TRBD2 (6 bases each). Germline V gives CDR1 KGHDR, CDR2 SFDVKD. Trimming cost V 4 bases and J 3 bases, with 15 bases left between them. There are 15 residues in the CDR3. The CDR3 protein is CATSDHLRGLYEQYF. CDR3 nucleotide sequence: TGTGCCACCAGTGACCATTTACGGGGGCTCTACGAGCAGTACTTC.

This clonotype was observed a few times. The rearrangement joins TRBV6-1 to TRBJ2-1; 7 bases line up with TRBD2. Germline loops: CDR1 MNHNS, CDR2 SASEGT. V gave up 1 base and J gave up 6 bases; unmatched junction bases: 6. CDR3 length: 15 amino acids. The CDR3 DNA reads as TGTGCCAGCAGTGAAGGACTAGCCCGGGGCAATGAGCAGTTCTTC. Protein product: CASSEGLARGNEQFF.

This rearrangement joins TRBV5-5 to TRBJ1-2; 7 bases fit TRBD1. The germline gives CDR1 SGHKS, CDR2 YYEKEE (reference sequence). The CDR3 length is 15 residues. Trimming cost V 5 bases and J 5 bases; bases outside gene matches: 12. Here the CDR3 DNA reads TGTGCCAGCAGTCCGCCGACAGGGCCCGCGTATGGCTACACCTTC. This codes for CASSPPTGPAYGYTF.

CDR3 amino acids: CASSPLGTAGAQADTQYF. As DNA, the CDR3 is TGTGCCAGCTCACCATTAGGGACGGCGGGAGCCCAAGCAGATACGCAGTATTTT. This chain connects TRBV18 to TRBJ2-3; 7 bases are shared with TRBD2. CDR1 is KGHSH and CDR2 is LQKENI in the germline V gene. This CDR3 comprises 18 residues. The V gene end was trimmed by 2 bases and the J gene end by 4 bases; junction bases not matched to a gene: 15.

This clonotype was found a few times. This rearrangement joins TRBV20-1 to TRBJ2-5; tentatively, D is TRBD2 (5 bases). Germline V gene lookup returns CDR1 DFQATT and CDR2 SNEGSKA (reference sequence). V was trimmed by 3 bases and J by 5 bases, leaving 19 bases between them. This CDR3 has 15 amino acids. As DNA, the CDR3 is TGCAGTGCTAGGGGGTGGAGTCGGGGTGGGGAGACCCAGTACTTC. It is translated as CSARGWSRGGETQYF.

The chain carries TRBV20-1 and TRBJ1-1; no clear D gene. CDR3 length: 13 residues. Per the germline V gene, CDR1 is DFQATT and CDR2 is SNEGSKA (reference sequence). The V gene lost 3 bases and the J gene lost 3 bases, with 11 bases spanning the gap. Written as DNA, the CDR3 is TGCAGTGCTAGTTGGGATAGGGACACTGAAGCTTTCTTT. This gives the protein CSASWDRDTEAFF.

In this sample, this clonotype turned up a few times. The genes are TRBV19 and TRBJ2-5; 12 nucleotides align to TRBD2. The CDR3 is 16 amino acids. Germline V gene data show CDR1 as LNHDA and CDR2 as SQIVND (reference sequence). The J segment lost 5 bases and the V segment lost 1 base, leaving 5 bases of the junction unmatched. CDR3 amino acids: CASSIGTSGIVETQYF. The CDR3 DNA reads as TGTGCCAGTAGTATAGGGACTAGCGGGATCGTTGAGACCCAGTACTTC.

For the CDR3, the DNA is TGTGCCAGCAGTAACCGGGGAAGCGGGAGGGTCAATGAGCAGTTCTTC. It translates to CASSNRGSGRVNEQFF. The chain carries TRBV27 and TRBJ2-1; 10 bases are shared with TRBD2. This CDR3 comprises 16 residues. Losses at the gene ends were 5 bases for V and 6 bases for J; bases not matched to a gene: 10. Germline V gene data show CDR1 as MNHEY and CDR2 as SMNVEV (reference sequence).

This chain uses TRBV6-1 with TRBJ2-5; no reliable D call. The CDR3 runs 13 residues. The V end was cut by 6 bases, the J end by 4 bases, with 12 bases between. Germline CDR1 MNHNS, CDR2 SASEGT. The DNA for the CDR3 is TGTGCCAGCAGGAAGACAATCGGAGAGACCCAGTACTTC. Translation gives CASRKTIGETQYF.

This clonotype was seen more than once but under ten times. This chain connects TRBV6-4 to TRBJ2-2; no reliable D call. Trimming stripped 0 bases from V and 3 bases from J, with 14 bases between. Per germline, CDR1 MRHNA and CDR2 SNTAGT. CDR3 length: 17 amino acids. CDR3 nucleotide sequence: TGTGCCAGCAGTGACTCGTTGACGAGCCTCGACACCGGGGAGCTGTTTTTT. Amino acid sequence: CASSDSLTSLDTGELFF.

V gene TRBV20-1 combines with J gene TRBJ2-1; weak D call: TRBD2 (7 bases). The CDR3 extends over 12 amino acids. Germline V gene lookup returns CDR1 DFQATT and CDR2 SNEGSKA (reference sequence). The CDR3: CGLEGGTPGQFF. The CDR3 region has the DNA TGCGGGCTGGAGGGGGGGACTCCGGGGCAGTTCTTC.

This clonotype was seen only a few times. V and J are TRBV2 and TRBJ1-2; TRBD1 might be the D (5 bases). Trimming pared 6 bases from V and 8 bases from J, leaving 22 bases between. The V gene's germline CDR1 is SNHLY and CDR2 FYNNEI. The CDR3 contains 15 residues. The CDR3 sequence: CASRERTNKEGGYTF. CDR3 DNA sequence: TGTGCCAGCAGAGAAAGGACCAATAAAGAGGGGGGCTACACCTTC.

This clonotype counts as medium-sized. The genes are TRBV6-1 and TRBJ2-7; 9 positions agree with TRBD1. The CDR3 consists of 14 residues. CDR1 is MNHNS, CDR2 SASEGT, per germline. The ends lost 5 bases at V and 5 bases at J; junction bases unmatched: 7. The CDR3 bases are TGTGCCAGCAGTCGGACAGGGGCTCGCCACGAGCAGTACTTC. This translates into CASSRTGARHEQYF.

J is TRBJ1-2 and V is TRBV5-4; D not resolved. This CDR3 has 14 residues. From germline, CDR1 is SGHNT and CDR2 YYREEE (reference sequence). V was clipped by 7 bases and J by 4 bases, with 17 bases between them. The CDR3: CASARDGSLYGYTF. In DNA form, the CDR3 reads TGTGCCAGCGCTCGGGATGGGTCACTCTATGGCTACACCTTC.

The rearrangement uses TRBV7-2 and TRBJ1-6; D is perhaps TRBD1 (6 bases). This CDR3 comprises 17 residues. Trimming took off 2 bases at V and 0 bases at J, with 11 bases between the two ends. CDR1 is SGHTA, CDR2 FQGNSA, per germline. The CDR3, as DNA: TGTGCCAGCAGCTTACGGGGGCTGAGCTCCTATAATTCACCCCTCCACTTT. It translates to CASSLRGLSSYNSPLHF.

The chain recombines TRBV19 with TRBJ1-6; 9 nucleotides line up with TRBD1. Per germline, CDR1 LNHDA and CDR2 SQIVND (reference sequence). CDR3 length: 15 amino acids. Germline trimming cut 7 bases from V and 7 bases from J; bases unmatched to any gene: 8. CDR3 in DNA: TGTGCCAGTACCAAACCCGGGACAGGGAATTCACCCCTCCACTTT. Amino acid sequence: CASTKPGTGNSPLHF.

In this sample, this clonotype turned up a few times. The rearrangement joins TRBV20-1 to TRBJ1-5, with D unclear. The CDR3 contains 14 residues. The V end was cut by 3 bases, the J end by 5 bases, with 14 bases between. Germline V gene data show CDR1 as DFQATT and CDR2 as SNEGSKA (reference sequence). The CDR3 reads CSASGVKRYQPQHF. The CDR3 DNA follows: TGCAGTGCTAGCGGGGTGAAGCGTTATCAGCCCCAGCATTTT.

This clonotype was observed a few times. The chain links TRBV20-1 to TRBJ2-3; no definite D call. V lost 6 bases to trimming and J lost 1 base, with 23 bases between them. The germline V gene encodes CDR1 DFQATT and CDR2 SNEGSKA (reference sequence). There are 17 residues in the CDR3. The chain's CDR3 is CSARKAAYIRGTDTQYF. The CDR3 coding sequence is TGCAGTGCCCGAAAAGCTGCGTATATTAGGGGCACAGATACGCAGTATTTT.

V is TRBV7-8 and J is TRBJ2-2; 10 bases agree with TRBD1. Germline V gene sequence: CDR1 SGHVS, CDR2 FQNEAQ. This CDR3 contains 15 residues. J gave up 8 bases and V 5 bases, and 8 bases lay outside the gene matches. CDR3 in amino acids: CASSTRTGGYGELFF. For the CDR3, the DNA is TGTGCCAGCAGCACCCGGACAGGGGGTTATGGGGAGCTGTTTTTT.

This clonotype was recorded a few times. This chain connects TRBV20-1 to TRBJ1-2; TRBD1 aligns across 8 bases. V was clipped by 0 bases and J by 8 bases; unmatched bases: 11. There are 15 residues in the CDR3. CDR1 is DFQATT, CDR2 SNEGSKA, per germline (reference sequence). CDR3 bases: TGCAGTGCTAGAGAGCCGGGACAGGTGCGAGGCGGCTACACCTTC. Amino acid sequence: CSAREPGQVRGGYTF.

This chain joins TRBV5-1 and TRBJ2-3; possibly TRBD1 for D (6 bases). CDR3 size: 13 residues. Germline lookup yields CDR1 SGHRS and CDR2 YFSETQ. Trimming removed 4 bases at V and 4 bases at J, with 10 bases between. DNA of the CDR3: TGCGCCAGCAGCGAACAGGGATCAGATACGCAGTATTTT. Translation: CASSEQGSDTQYF.

The chain links TRBV5-1 to TRBJ1-1, with D perhaps TRBD1 (6 bases). From germline, CDR1 is SGHRS and CDR2 YFSETQ. Trimming took off 4 bases at V and 3 bases at J, with 22 bases between the two ends. The CDR3 is 17 amino acids. In DNA, the CDR3 is TGCGCCAGCAGCACCCCGGACAGCCGCCGAGGGGACACTGAAGCTTTCTTT. This translates into CASSTPDSRRGDTEAFF.

This clonotype was seen more than once but under ten times. The chain combines TRBV5-4 with TRBJ2-6; D is undetermined. Trimming shortened V by 2 bases and J by 4 bases, and 13 bases separated the two germline ends. Germline-derived CDR1 and CDR2 are SGHNT and YYREEE (reference sequence). CDR3 length equals 16 residues. CDR3 amino acids: CASSFITTSGANVLTF. In DNA, the CDR3 is TGTGCCAGCAGCTTTATCACCACCTCCGGGGCCAACGTCCTGACTTTC. The whole variable domain, remainder taken from reference TRBV5-4 and TRBJ2-6, is ETGVTQSPTHLIKTRGQQVTLRCSSQSGHNTVSWYQQALGQGPQFIFQYYREEENGRGNFPPRFSGLQFPNYSSELNVNALELDDSALYLCASSFITTSGANVLTFGAGSRLTVL.

The genes are TRBV15 and TRBJ2-7; 12 bases map to TRBD2. V lost 3 bases, J lost 5 bases, and 8 bases stayed unmatched. CDR1 and CDR2 (germline): LNHNV, YYDKDF (reference sequence). CDR3 size: 16 residues. CDR3 sequence: CATSRVLAGGLHEQYF. As DNA, the CDR3 is TGTGCCACCAGCAGGGTCCTAGCGGGAGGGCTGCACGAGCAGTACTTC.

The chain joins TRBV27 to TRBJ2-3, with 9 bases fitting TRBD2. V shed 6 bases and J 10 bases; nucleotides not matched to a gene: 26. The CDR3 loop spans 19 amino acids. CDR1 is MNHEY, CDR2 SMNVEV, per germline (reference sequence). The CDR3 here is CASRSRVVAGGRGNDAQYF. The CDR3 region has the DNA TGTGCCAGCAGGAGCCGCGTAGTGGCGGGAGGGCGGGGGAATGACGCGCAGTATTTT.

There are a few counts of this clonotype. The rearrangement uses TRBV7-6 and TRBJ2-3; D gene unclear. Germline-derived CDR1 and CDR2 are SGHVS and FNYEAQ. This CDR3 spans 13 amino acids. The V gene lost 5 bases and the J gene lost 3 bases, with 9 bases spanning the gap. CDR3: CASSTRLTDTQYF. The CDR3 DNA is TGTGCCAGCAGCACACGACTGACAGATACGCAGTATTTT.

This clonotype was seen only a few times. V is TRBV4-2 and J is TRBJ2-1; either TRBD1 or TRBD2 may fit D (5 bases each). CDR1 is LGHNA, CDR2 YNFKEQ, per germline. The CDR3 extends over 16 amino acids. V dropped 1 base and J dropped 8 bases, with 18 bases sitting between them. The CDR3 is CASSQGFEGPSYEQFF. CDR3 coding DNA: TGTGCCAGCAGCCAAGGGTTTGAGGGGCCTTCGTATGAGCAGTTCTTC.

The chain links TRBV5-5 to TRBJ2-1; TRBD2 matches 11 bases. V gave up 0 bases and J gave up 7 bases; unmatched junction bases: 0. The CDR3 sequence is 14 residues long. Germline-derived CDR1 and CDR2 are SGHKS and YYEKEE (reference sequence). Written as DNA, the CDR3 is TGTGCCAGCAGCTTGGTAGCGGGAGGGAATGAGCAGTTCTTC. This encodes CASSLVAGGNEQFF.